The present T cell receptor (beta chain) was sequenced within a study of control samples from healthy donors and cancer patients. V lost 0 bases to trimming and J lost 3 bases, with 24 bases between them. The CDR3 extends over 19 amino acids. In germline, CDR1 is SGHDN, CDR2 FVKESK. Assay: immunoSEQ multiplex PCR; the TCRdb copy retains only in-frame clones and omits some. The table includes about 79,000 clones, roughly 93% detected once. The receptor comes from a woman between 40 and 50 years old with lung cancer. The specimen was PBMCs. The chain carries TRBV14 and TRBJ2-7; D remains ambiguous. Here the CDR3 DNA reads TGTGCCAGCAGCCAAGAAAGTGTTTGGCAGGACCTGACTTACTACGAGCAGTACTTC. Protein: CASSQESVWQDLTYYEQYF.